This entry is about one T cell receptor beta chain. Its cognate antigen is unknown. Libraries were prepared by immunoSEQ multiplex PCR; TCRdb keeps only in-frame clonotypes and omits some of them. The repertoire has about 30,000 clones, 80% to 90% of them found once; the top ten carry roughly 48%. The germline V and J ends were trimmed by 0 bases and 7 bases, with 13 bases remaining between them. The germline CDR1 and CDR2 sequences are MNHEY and SVGAGI. The CDR3 loop spans 14 amino acids. This entry is derived from a study of lymphopenia after photon versus proton radiotherapy. Overall study results and limits: Proton therapy kept repertoires fairly stable, unlike photons, which gained effector/memory cells. After the lymphocyte nadir, photon-treated repertoires showed oligoclonal expansion, especially of CD8+ Temra cells.

The clonotype was recovered from an older woman with cholangiocarcinoma. Some clones in this sample may be carry-over from other donors' samples. The rearrangement uses TRBV6-5 and TRBJ2-7; D is perhaps TRBD2 (5 bases). Sequences were derived from peripheral blood, sampled from a patient treated with proton-based radiotherapy. CDR3 region: CASSYSMVGNEQYF. The CDR3 nucleotides are TGTGCCAGCAGTTACTCGATGGTCGGGAATGAGCAGTACTTC.